This is a list of T cell receptor beta chains from one sample in a study of shared clonotypes between healthy human individuals. Measured with immunoSEQ multiplex PCR; TCRdb has only the in-frame clones, and not every one. This repertoire shows more than 2 million clones, 95% found once; its top ten account for more than 0.1%. The sample was naive CD4+ T cells sorted from blood. The receptors come from a man aged 18 to 29 in good health. Both conserved end residues are part of each CDR3. D genes are given only for firm matches. Some rows have no size entry. The others give once, few or many, or a class for an expanded clone.

TGTGCCAGCAGCCTCCTAGAGGGGGGAGAGCAGTACTTC	CASSLLEGGEQYF	TRBV6-4	TRBJ2-7	NA	once
TGTGCCAGCAGAAAGGGACAGGGAGAGACCCAGTACTTC	CASRKGQGETQYF	TRBV28	TRBJ2-5	TRBD1	NA
TGTGCCAGCATCCCCTCGGGACAGGGTGGCGAGACCCAGTACTTC	CASIPSGQGGETQYF	TRBV5-8	TRBJ2-5	TRBD1	NA
TGCGCCAGCAGCCAAGACAGGGGGCCGAGAGATACGCAGTATTTT	CASSQDRGPRDTQYF	TRBV4-1	TRBJ2-3	TRBD1	NA
TGTGCCAGCAGCTTGGGAGGAAGGTTCTCCTACGAGCAGTACTTC	CASSLGGRFSYEQYF	TRBV5-6	TRBJ2-7	NA	NA
TGTGCCAGTAGTATGGGGGACAGGTTTTATAGCAATCAGCCCCAGCATTTT	CASSMGDRFYSNQPQHF	TRBV19	TRBJ1-5	TRBD1	NA
TGCGCCAGCAGTGGTGGGGGGAGCTCCTACGAGCAGTACTTC	CASSGGGSSYEQYF	TRBV10-1	TRBJ2-7	NA	once
TGTGCCAGCTCACCCACCCGTCAGGAACTCGGAAAACTGTTTTTT	CASSPTRQELGKLFF	TRBV18	TRBJ1-4	NA	few
TGTGCCAGCAGCCCTAAACTAGCGGGAGGCCCTTGGGGGCAGTTCTTC	CASSPKLAGGPWGQFF	TRBV7-2	TRBJ2-1	TRBD2	NA
TGCGCCAGCAGCTTGGAAGGGGCAGGGGGTTACGAGCAGTACTTC	CASSLEGAGGYEQYF	TRBV5-1	TRBJ2-7	TRBD1	NA
TGTGCCAGCTCACCTGAGACGGGACACCGCTACGAGCAGTACTTC	CASSPETGHRYEQYF	TRBV18	TRBJ2-7	NA	NA
TGTGCCAGCAGTGCTAACAGTGATGGCTACACCTTC	CASSANSDGYTF	TRBV6-4	TRBJ1-2	NA	once
TGTGCCAGCAGAAAGACAGGGTACCAAGAGACCCAGTACTTC	CASRKTGYQETQYF	TRBV2	TRBJ2-5	TRBD1	NA
TGTGCCAGCAGTCCGACAGGGGCTCAAGAGACCCAGTACTTC	CASSPTGAQETQYF	TRBV9	TRBJ2-5	TRBD1	NA
TGTGCCAGCAGTCTCGACAGGTTCCAAGAGACCCAGTACTTC	CASSLDRFQETQYF	TRBV6-5	TRBJ2-5	NA	NA
TGTGCCAGTAGTCGGGCGGTGTTATCCTACAATGAGCAGTTCTTC	CASSRAVLSYNEQFF	TRBV19	TRBJ2-1	NA	NA
TGCGCCAGCAGCTTGTTAAGCACAGATACGCAGTATTTT	CASSLLSTDTQYF	TRBV5-1	TRBJ2-3	NA	NA
TGCGCCAGCAGCTTTGACAGAAACACAGATACGCAGTATTTT	CASSFDRNTDTQYF	TRBV5-1	TRBJ2-3	NA	NA
TGTGCCAGCAGCCCGCCCGGGGCGGGCACCGGGGAGCTGTTTTTT	CASSPPGAGTGELFF	TRBV11-2	TRBJ2-2	NA	NA
TGTGCCAGCAGCTTAGGAGGGCCGGCGGAGACCCAGTACTTC	CASSLGGPAETQYF	TRBV7-2	TRBJ2-5	NA	once
TGTGCCAGCAGTTACTCGCTGGGATTCTATGGCTACACCTTC	CASSYSLGFYGYTF	TRBV6-5	TRBJ1-2	NA	NA
TGTGCCACCGCCGGACAGGGTATTAACTATGGCTACACCTTC	CATAGQGINYGYTF	TRBV2	TRBJ1-2	TRBD1	NA
TGCGCCAGCAGCCCAAATCAGGGACAGGCCGGACACGAGCAGTACTTC	CASSPNQGQAGHEQYF	TRBV5-1	TRBJ2-7	TRBD1	NA
TGTGCCAGCAGTTACCCCGGAGATACGCAGTATTTT	CASSYPGDTQYF	TRBV6-6	TRBJ2-3	NA	NA
TGTGCCAGCAGTTACTCTCCGGACAGGTCGAGCGAGCAGTACTTC	CASSYSPDRSSEQYF	TRBV6-6	TRBJ2-7	TRBD1	NA
TGTGCCAGCAGTTACCCTCCGGGACAGGGGGCAGAGACCCAGTACTTC	CASSYPPGQGAETQYF	TRBV6-6	TRBJ2-5	TRBD1	NA
TGTGCCAGCAGTGAATCTGGCGGACTCTCCTACAATGAGCAGTTCTTC	CASSESGGLSYNEQFF	TRBV25-1	TRBJ2-1	NA	NA
TGTGCCAGCAGCTTGGGTGGCGGGAGCTCTGGGGCCAACGTCCTGACTTTC	CASSLGGGSSGANVLTF	TRBV7-3	TRBJ2-6	TRBD2	NA
TGCGCCAGCAGCTCCTCGGGCTTGGGCAATCAGCCCCAGCATTTT	CASSSSGLGNQPQHF	TRBV5-1	TRBJ1-5	NA	NA
TGTGCCAGCAGTGAAGTCGGGCTCGTTCGGAATACCGGGGAGCTGTTTTTT	CASSEVGLVRNTGELFF	TRBV6-1	TRBJ2-2	NA	NA
TGTGCCAGCAGTGGGTCCGGGGGTTTTGAGACCCAGTACTTC	CASSGSGGFETQYF	TRBV19	TRBJ2-5	NA	NA
TGTGCCAGCAGCTCAAACCGGGGACCAGGCGCCGGGGAGCAGTACTTC	CASSSNRGPGAGEQYF	TRBV7-2	TRBJ2-7	NA	NA
TGTGCCAGCAGTTACCGGGACCTTTCCCAAGAGACCCAGTACTTC	CASSYRDLSQETQYF	TRBV6-5	TRBJ2-5	NA	NA
TGTGCCAGTAGTATAGAGGGCGCGAGCAATCAGCCCCAGCATTTT	CASSIEGASNQPQHF	TRBV19	TRBJ1-5	NA	NA
TGTGCCAGCAGCCTAGGGATTTTAGGTTCACCCCTCCACTTT	CASSLGILGSPLHF	TRBV5-4	TRBJ1-6	NA	few
TGTGCCAGCAGCTTCGGACTATCTTACGAGCAGTACTTC	CASSFGLSYEQYF	TRBV7-2	TRBJ2-7	NA	NA
TGTGCCAGCATGATGCGGGAGGGCCTCGTCGAGCAGTACTTC	CASMMREGLVEQYF	TRBV6-6	TRBJ2-7	TRBD2	NA
TGTGCCAGCAGTGGAGGGGGGCTAGCCAAAAACATTCAGTACTTC	CASSGGGLAKNIQYF	TRBV25-1	TRBJ2-4	NA	NA
TGTGCCAGTAGTATAGGAGCAGAGCTGAAAGAGACCCAGTACTTC	CASSIGAELKETQYF	TRBV19	TRBJ2-5	NA	NA
TGTGCCAGCTCACCTACGAGCTCCTACGAGCAGTACTTC	CASSPTSSYEQYF	TRBV18	TRBJ2-7	NA	once
TGTGCCAGCAGCGTAGGATCTACGAATCAGCCCCAGCATTTT	CASSVGSTNQPQHF	TRBV9	TRBJ1-5	NA	NA
TGTGCCAGCAGCCCCGGGACTAGCGGCACAGATACGCAGTATTTT	CASSPGTSGTDTQYF	TRBV6-5	TRBJ2-3	TRBD2	NA
TGTGCCAGCAGTTACAGGGGAGGTTCACCCCTCCACTTT	CASSYRGGSPLHF	TRBV27	TRBJ1-6	TRBD1	NA
TGTGCCTGGAGTGAGGGGACTTTGTACTTC	CAWSEGTLYF	TRBV30	TRBJ2-7	NA	NA
TGTGCCAGTACTCCGGCAGGGAACTATAATTCACCCCTCCACTTT	CASTPAGNYNSPLHF	TRBV19	TRBJ1-6	NA	few
TGTGCCAGCAGTTACCCCAACGCCTTCTATGTGGGCTACACCTTC	CASSYPNAFYVGYTF	TRBV6-5	TRBJ1-2	NA	NA
TGTGCCAGCAGCCGACAGGGCAACACTGAAGCTTTCTTT	CASSRQGNTEAFF	TRBV6-6	TRBJ1-1	TRBD1	NA
TGTGCCATCAGTGGTCGGACAGGCTCCTACGAGCAGTACTTC	CAISGRTGSYEQYF	TRBV10-3	TRBJ2-7	TRBD1	NA
TGTGCCAGCAGCTTGGAGGGCAGGGGGGGTGGCTACACCTTC	CASSLEGRGGGYTF	TRBV5-4	TRBJ1-2	TRBD1	NA
TGTGCCAGCAGCTTTGGTGGACAGGGCGCGAATGAAAAACTGTTTTTT	CASSFGGQGANEKLFF	TRBV5-4	TRBJ1-4	TRBD1	NA
TGTGCCAGCAGTTACTCGGGGAAGGGAGTAGGAAACACCATATATTTT	CASSYSGKGVGNTIYF	TRBV6-5	TRBJ1-3	NA	NA
TGCGCCAGCAGGGAAACTTCGATAAATAATTCACCCCTCCACTTT	CASRETSINNSPLHF	TRBV4-1	TRBJ1-6	NA	NA
TGTGCCAGCAGCCAGGCATTAGCGGGGAATGAGCAGTTCTTC	CASSQALAGNEQFF	TRBV7-9	TRBJ2-1	TRBD2	NA
TGTGCCAGCAGCGTAGGTGGGGGGGATGAGCAGTTCTTC	CASSVGGGDEQFF	TRBV9	TRBJ2-1	TRBD2	NA
TGTGCCTGGAGTGTTATGGTTCGGGCAGGGAATCGGGCTTTCTTT	CAWSVMVRAGNRAFF	TRBV30	TRBJ1-1	NA	NA
TGCAGCGTTGGACAGACCTCCTACGAGCAGTACTTC	CSVGQTSYEQYF	TRBV29-1	TRBJ2-7	NA	NA
TGTGCCAGCAGCTTAACCCTGAACACTGAAGCTTTCTTT	CASSLTLNTEAFF	TRBV28	TRBJ1-1	NA	NA
TGTGCCAGCAGCCCTGGACAGGGGAACACTGAAGCTTTCTTT	CASSPGQGNTEAFF	TRBV5-6	TRBJ1-1	TRBD1	NA
TGTGCCAGCAGTGAAGCGCTGGGAACTGAAGCTTTCTTT	CASSEALGTEAFF	TRBV2	TRBJ1-1	NA	NA